The 11 T cell receptor beta chains below all came from one sample that was sequenced in a study of blood T cell repertoires in COVID-19. TCRdb's copy holds only in-frame clones and misses some; the assay was immunoSEQ multiplex PCR. This table has more than 85,000 clones, roughly nine tenths appearing once. Material: peripheral blood. The receptors stem from a man between 60 and 70 years old with acute or convalescent COVID-19.

J is TRBJ1-5 and V is TRBV19; no firm D call. The CDR3 spans 13 residues. V was cut by 4 bases and J by 5 bases, with 9 bases left in between. CDR1 and CDR2 (germline): LNHDA, SQIVND (reference sequence). The CDR3 loop is CASSTQRDQPQHF. The CDR3 bases are TGTGCCAGTAGTACGCAGAGGGATCAGCCCCAGCATTTT.

The V call is TRBV12-5, the J call TRBJ2-7, with a possible D match to TRBD2 (6 bases). Trimming stripped 0 bases from V and 12 bases from J, with 33 bases between. The CDR3 sequence is 19 residues long. Germline V gene data show CDR1 as LGHNT and CDR2 as FRNRAP. CDR3 DNA: TGTGCTAGTGGTTTGGTGTCGGCGGGGCAGACGGGGACGTTCATCGGTCGGTACTTC. Residues: CASGLVSAGQTGTFIGRYF.

This clone has just one count. The rearrangement uses TRBV5-4 and TRBJ2-3; 7 nucleotides align to TRBD1. Germline CDR1 reads SGHNT; CDR2 reads YYREEE (reference sequence). CDR3 length: 13 residues. V dropped 1 base and J dropped 8; count of bases not matched to a gene: 4. The CDR3 DNA reads TGTGCCAGCAGCTTGCAGGGGGTTTCTACGCAGTATTTT. This sequence encodes CASSLQGVSTQYF.

The chain combines TRBV9 with TRBJ1-3; 7 nucleotides match TRBD1. V trimming: 0 bases; J trimming: 3 bases; junction bases outside the gene matches: 3. Germline V CDR1 and CDR2: SGDLS, YYNGEE. The CDR3 has 15 residues. CDR3 in DNA: TGTGCCAGCAGCGTAGGGACAGGTCTTGGAAACACCATATATTTT. Amino acid sequence: CASSVGTGLGNTIYF.

This clone was counted a single time. This chain connects TRBV24-1 to TRBJ2-2; 9 bases are shared with TRBD1. The CDR3 totals 16 residues. Germline CDR1 and CDR2: KGHDR and SFDVKD. The ends lost 6 bases at V and 1 base at J; junction bases unmatched: 5. The CDR3 DNA sequence: TGTGCCACCAGTTACGGGGGACAGGGGAACACCGGGGAGCTGTTTTTT. This translates into CATSYGGQGNTGELFF.

The CDR3 region has the DNA TGTGCCAGCAGCTCCCCAGGGGAAGGGGAGCTGTTTTTT. Its protein product is CASSSPGEGELFF. The chain is built from TRBV21-1 and TRBJ2-2; the table's D call TRBD1 went unverified against the DNA. TRBV21-1 represents a pseudogene. The CDR3 consists of 13 residues.

This clone came up a few times. This chain connects TRBV6-2 or TRBV6-3 to TRBJ1-5; D uncertain. The germline CDR1 and CDR2 sequences are MNHEY and SVGEGT. The CDR3 is 16 residues long. V was pared by 4 bases and J by 1 base, with 14 bases between. The DNA for the CDR3 is TGTGCCAGCAGTTCCAGACCCCCGGGAAGCAATCAGCCCCAGCATTTT. Amino acids: CASSSRPPGSNQPQHF.

This sequence joins TRBV24-1 and TRBJ2-1, with 10 bases that match TRBD2. From germline, CDR1 is KGHDR and CDR2 SFDVKD. The CDR3 has 17 residues. The V gene end was trimmed by 1 base and the J gene end by 5 bases; junction bases not matched to a gene: 7. The CDR3 region is CATSDFDVAGGNNEQFF. The CDR3 region has the DNA TGTGCCACCAGTGATTTTGACGTAGCGGGAGGCAACAATGAGCAGTTCTTC.

The genes are TRBV24-1 and TRBJ2-3; no firm D call. Looked up from germline, CDR1 is KGHDR and CDR2 is SFDVKD. V dropped 6 bases and J dropped 6 bases, with 12 bases sitting between them. The CDR3 is made up of 13 amino acids. CDR3 amino acids: CATSRRFGDTQYF. CDR3 coding DNA: TGTGCCACCAGTCGCAGGTTCGGTGATACGCAGTATTTT.

This CDR3 is CASSLGSRNEKLFF. The CDR3 DNA is TGTGCCAGCAGTTTAGGGTCTAGAAATGAAAAACTGTTTTTT. This chain joins TRBV28 and TRBJ1-4; D not certain. The V end lost 2 bases, the J end lost 5 bases, and 9 bases lay between the germline ends. The length of the CDR3 is 14 residues. Germline CDR1 MDHEN, CDR2 SYDVKM.

The rearrangement uses TRBV9 and TRBJ2-1, with D maybe TRBD1 (6 bases). V lost 0 bases, J lost 1 base, and 20 bases lay in between. The CDR3 is 19 residues long. Germline V CDR1 and CDR2: SGDLS, YYNGEE. The CDR3 DNA is TGTGCCAGCAGCGTAGCTCCCCCGAACAGGGAAGGGTCCTACAATGAGCAGTTCTTC. Its protein product is CASSVAPPNREGSYNEQFF. Full variable domain (outside the CDR3, taken from reference TRBV9 and TRBJ2-1): DSGVTQTPKHLITATGQRVTLRCSPRSGDLSVYWYQQSLDQGLQFLIQYYNGEERAKGNILERFSAQQFPDLHSELNLSSLELGDSALYFCASSVAPPNREGSYNEQFFGPGTRLTVL.